The 12 T cell receptor beta chains given below trace back to one sample, sequenced in a study of blood T cells in healthy people across ages. A sample-barcoded 5' primer and a J-beta primer mix were used in a second PCR of roughly 6 to 11 cycles. TCRdb ran MiXCR on the 5' RACE reads and lists one entry per CDR3 protein. Among around 1,800,000 distinct CDR3 sequences listed, about 39% were seen once. The source material was blood. These receptors were taken from a human donor in good health.

This clonotype was recorded many times. The chain links TRBV4-2 to TRBJ2-1; tentative D call: TRBD2 (6 bases). Trimming pared 1 base from V and 4 bases from J, leaving 8 bases between. The germline CDR1 and CDR2 sequences are LGHNA and YNFKEQ. CDR3 length: 14 residues. The CDR3 nucleotides read TGTGCCAGCAGCCAAGTGGGAGGTTACAATGAGCAGTTCTTC. The encoded protein is CASSQVGGYNEQFF.

The CDR3 spells CASSFSPTGSYEQYF. DNA of the CDR3: TGTGCCAGCAGTTTCAGTCCGACAGGATCCTACGAGCAGTACTTC. The chain combines TRBV6-5 with TRBJ2-7; perhaps TRBD1 as D (6 bases). Trimming left V 4 bases short and J 1 base short, with 14 bases between. The CDR3 loop spans 15 amino acids. Per germline, CDR1 MNHEY and CDR2 SVGAGI.

The genes are TRBV11-2 and TRBJ1-2, with TRBD1 identical over 7 bases. The germline V gene encodes CDR1 SGHAT and CDR2 FQNNGV. The CDR3 contains 14 residues. Trimming cost V 6 bases and J 3 bases; bases outside gene matches: 7. This chain's CDR3 is CASSYTGADYGYTF. Written as DNA, the CDR3 is TGTGCCAGCAGTTATACAGGGGCGGACTATGGCTACACCTTC.

This clonotype appeared a few times. The rearrangement joins TRBV20-1 to TRBJ1-2; maybe TRBD1 (6 bases). The CDR3 loop spans 14 amino acids. Looked up from germline, CDR1 is DFQATT and CDR2 is SNEGSKA (reference sequence). Trimming left V 5 bases short and J 0 bases short, with 13 bases between. In nucleotides, the CDR3 is TGCAGTGCTTCACAGGGTTCAACTAACTATGGCTACACCTTC. Protein sequence: CSASQGSTNYGYTF.

Details on this clonotype: At one of its ends the junction is not consistent with the germline gene, which may arise from a read error. J is TRBJ2-3 and V is TRBV4-1, with a possible D match to TRBD1 (6 bases). The CDR3 consists of 15 residues. The germline CDR1 and CDR2 sequences are MGHRA and YSYEKL. CDR3 coding DNA: TGCGTCAGCAGCCAAGATTCGGGACAATTTGATACGCAGTATTTT. Residues: CVSSQDSGQFDTQYF.

The rearrangement joins TRBV4-2 to TRBJ2-7, with 9 bases identical to TRBD1. The CDR3 loop spans 16 amino acids. CDR1 is LGHNA and CDR2 is YNFKEQ in the germline V gene. The junction had 10 bases not matched to a gene; V was cut back by 4 bases and J by 3 bases. CDR3 nucleotide sequence: TGTGCCAGCAGCCCTCTTTTCGGGACAGGGTACTACGAGCAGTACTTC. As protein: CASSPLFGTGYYEQYF.

The rearrangement joins TRBV15 to TRBJ2-7; a possible D gene is TRBD2 (6 bases). The J call could be wrong; TRBJ2-5 is a better fit for the DNA end. Germline loops: CDR1 LNHNV, CDR2 YYDKDF (reference sequence). CDR3 length: 14 residues. The CDR3 protein is CATSRGGVQETQYF. For the CDR3, the DNA is TGTGCCACCAGCAGAGGGGGGGTACAAGAGACCCAGTACTTC.

This clonotype was counted a few times. The rearrangement joins TRBV5-1 to TRBJ2-7; TRBD1 is a possible D gene (5 bases). The V end lost 0 bases, the J end lost 4 bases, and 11 bases lay between the germline ends. This CDR3 region has 14 residues. CDR1 is SGHRS, CDR2 YFSETQ, per germline. CDR3: CASSLAAPGYEQYF. CDR3 DNA: TGCGCCAGCAGCTTGGCCGCCCCAGGGTACGAGCAGTACTTC.

The chain links TRBV20-1 to TRBJ2-3; 7 positions agree with TRBD2. Losses at the gene ends were 3 bases for V and 0 bases for J; bases not matched to a gene: 6. The CDR3 has 15 residues. Germline-derived CDR1 and CDR2 are DFQATT and SNEGSKA (reference sequence). The CDR3 loop reads CSASLGLESTDTQYF. The CDR3 region has the DNA TGCAGTGCTAGTCTCGGACTAGAGAGCACAGATACGCAGTATTTT.

This chain connects TRBV11-2 to TRBJ1-2; D gene ambiguous. Germline-derived CDR1 and CDR2 are SGHAT and FQNNGV. The V gene lost 5 bases and the J gene lost 4 bases, with 17 bases spanning the gap. The CDR3 sequence is 15 residues long. In nucleotides, the CDR3 is TGTGCCAGCAGCGACCCAGGCACGGCCGCCTATGGCTACACCTTC. It codes for CASSDPGTAAYGYTF.

This clonotype was counted a few times. Sequence at one end of the junction differs from germline and may be a read error. The J gene is TRBJ1-2, the V gene TRBV2; TRBD1 matches 8 bases. The germline V gene encodes CDR1 SNHLY and CDR2 FYNNEI. The CDR3 is 14 residues long. The CDR3 DNA follows: TGTGCCGGCAGTTACCGACAGGGGCCTATCGGCTACACCTTC. Translated: CAGSYRQGPIGYTF.

This clonotype was seen just once. This rearrangement joins TRBV28 to TRBJ1-2, with D perhaps TRBD1 (5 bases). Per the germline V gene, CDR1 is MDHEN and CDR2 is SYDVKM. There are 17 residues in the CDR3. Trimming removed 4 bases from V and 0 bases from J, with 18 bases in between. The CDR3 protein is CASSSPGGERPNYGYTF. CDR3 nucleotide sequence: TGTGCCAGCAGTTCTCCGGGGGGGGAGCGGCCTAACTATGGCTACACCTTC.